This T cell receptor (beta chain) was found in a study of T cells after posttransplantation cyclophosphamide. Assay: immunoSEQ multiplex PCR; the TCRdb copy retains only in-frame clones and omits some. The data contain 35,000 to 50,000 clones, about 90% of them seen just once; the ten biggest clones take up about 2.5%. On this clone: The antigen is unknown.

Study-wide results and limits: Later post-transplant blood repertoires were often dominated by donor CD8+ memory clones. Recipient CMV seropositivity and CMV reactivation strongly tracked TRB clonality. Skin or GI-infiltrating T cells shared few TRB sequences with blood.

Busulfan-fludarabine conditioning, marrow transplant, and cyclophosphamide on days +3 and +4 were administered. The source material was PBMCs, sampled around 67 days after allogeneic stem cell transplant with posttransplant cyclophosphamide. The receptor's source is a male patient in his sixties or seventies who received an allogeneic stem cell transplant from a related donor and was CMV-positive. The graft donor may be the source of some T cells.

Here the CDR3 DNA reads TGTGCCAGCAGGTCAAAGACAGCGAACACTGAAGCTTTCTTT. This encodes CASRSKTANTEAFF. This chain joins TRBV25-1 and TRBJ1-1, with D perhaps matching TRBD1 (5 bases). The V end was cut by 6 bases, the J end by 1 base, with 12 bases between. This CDR3 contains 14 residues. Germline CDR1 MGHDK, CDR2 SYGVNS.